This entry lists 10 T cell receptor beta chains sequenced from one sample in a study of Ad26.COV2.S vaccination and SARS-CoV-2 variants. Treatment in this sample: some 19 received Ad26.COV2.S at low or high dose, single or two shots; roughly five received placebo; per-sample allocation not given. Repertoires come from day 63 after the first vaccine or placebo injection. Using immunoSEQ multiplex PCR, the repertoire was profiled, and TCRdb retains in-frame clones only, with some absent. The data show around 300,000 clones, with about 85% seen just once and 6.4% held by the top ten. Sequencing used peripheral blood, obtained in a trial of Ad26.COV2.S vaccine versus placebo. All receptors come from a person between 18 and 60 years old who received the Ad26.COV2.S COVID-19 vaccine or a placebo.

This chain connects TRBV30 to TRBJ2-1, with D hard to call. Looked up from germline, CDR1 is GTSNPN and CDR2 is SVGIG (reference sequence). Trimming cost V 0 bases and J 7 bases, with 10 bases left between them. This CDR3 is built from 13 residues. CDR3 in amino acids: CAWSVLLGNEQFF. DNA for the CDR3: TGTGCCTGGAGTGTACTTTTGGGGAATGAGCAGTTCTTC.

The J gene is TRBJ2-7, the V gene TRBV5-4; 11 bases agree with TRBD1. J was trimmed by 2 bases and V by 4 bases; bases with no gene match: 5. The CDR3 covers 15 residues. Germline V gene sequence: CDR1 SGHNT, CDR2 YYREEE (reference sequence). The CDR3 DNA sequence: TGTGCCAGCAGCCCCGGGACAGGGGGGCCCTACGAGCAGTACTTC. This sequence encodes CASSPGTGGPYEQYF. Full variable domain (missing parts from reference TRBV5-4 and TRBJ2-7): ETGVTQSPTHLIKTRGQQVTLRCSSQSGHNTVSWYQQALGQGPQFIFQYYREEENGRGNFPPRFSGLQFPNYSSELNVNALELDDSALYLCASSPGTGGPYEQYFGPGTRLTVT.

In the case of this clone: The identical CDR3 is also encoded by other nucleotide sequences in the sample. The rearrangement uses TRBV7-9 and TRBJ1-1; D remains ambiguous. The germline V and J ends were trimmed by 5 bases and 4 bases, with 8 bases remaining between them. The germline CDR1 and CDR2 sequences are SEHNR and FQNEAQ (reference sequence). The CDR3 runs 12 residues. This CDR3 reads CASSLGVTEAFF. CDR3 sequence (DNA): TGTGCCAGCAGCCTGGGAGTCACTGAAGCTTTCTTT.

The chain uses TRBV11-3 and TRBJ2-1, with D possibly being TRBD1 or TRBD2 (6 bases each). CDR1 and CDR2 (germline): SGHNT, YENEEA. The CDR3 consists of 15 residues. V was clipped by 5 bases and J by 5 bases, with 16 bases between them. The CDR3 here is CASSGGTHRDNEQFF. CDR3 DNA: TGTGCCAGCAGCGGAGGGACACACCGAGACAATGAGCAGTTCTTC.

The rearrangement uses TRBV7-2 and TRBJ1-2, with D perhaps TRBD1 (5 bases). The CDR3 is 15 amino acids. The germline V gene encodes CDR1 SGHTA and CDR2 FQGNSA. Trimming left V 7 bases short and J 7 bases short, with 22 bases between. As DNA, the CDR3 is TGTGCCAGCACCCCTCGGGTGCGGGGGGGGACTGGCTACACCTTC. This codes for CASTPRVRGGTGYTF.

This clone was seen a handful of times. The CDR3 sequence is CASSSEWGWQGKEGSNQPQHF. CDR3 bases: TGTGCCAGCAGCTCCGAATGGGGTTGGCAGGGGAAAGAGGGAAGCAATCAGCCCCAGCATTTT. This chain joins TRBV28 and TRBJ1-5; the D gene is possibly TRBD1 (6 bases). V was clipped by 6 bases and J by 1 base, with 31 bases between them. The CDR3 sequence is 21 residues long. CDR1 MDHEN and CDR2 SYDVKM come from the germline V gene. Variable domain in full (rest from reference TRBV28 and TRBJ1-5): DVKVTQSSRYLVKRTGEKVFLECVQDMDHENMFWYRQDPGLGLRLIYFSYDVKMKEKGDIPEGYSVSREKKERFSLILESASTNQTSMYLCASSSEWGWQGKEGSNQPQHFGDGTRLSIL.

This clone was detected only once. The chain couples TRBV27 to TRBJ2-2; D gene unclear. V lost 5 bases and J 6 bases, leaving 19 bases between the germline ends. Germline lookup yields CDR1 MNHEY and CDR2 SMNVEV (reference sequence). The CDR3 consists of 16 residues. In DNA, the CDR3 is TGTGCCAGCAGTCTTTATCCAAACGACATAGCCGGGGAGCTGTTTTTT. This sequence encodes CASSLYPNDIAGELFF.

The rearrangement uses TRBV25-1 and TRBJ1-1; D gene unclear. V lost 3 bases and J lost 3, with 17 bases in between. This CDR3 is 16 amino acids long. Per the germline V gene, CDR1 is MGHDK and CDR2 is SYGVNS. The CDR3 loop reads CASSEAGKSSDTEAFF. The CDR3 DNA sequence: TGTGCCAGCAGTGAGGCTGGGAAGAGCTCGGACACTGAAGCTTTCTTT.

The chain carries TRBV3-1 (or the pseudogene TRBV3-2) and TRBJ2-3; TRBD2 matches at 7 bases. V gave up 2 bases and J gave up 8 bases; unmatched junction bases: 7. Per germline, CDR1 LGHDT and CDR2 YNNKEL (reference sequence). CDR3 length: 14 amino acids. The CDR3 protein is CASSQYDSSGTQYF. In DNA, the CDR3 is TGTGCCAGCAGCCAATATGACTCTAGCGGTACGCAGTATTTT.

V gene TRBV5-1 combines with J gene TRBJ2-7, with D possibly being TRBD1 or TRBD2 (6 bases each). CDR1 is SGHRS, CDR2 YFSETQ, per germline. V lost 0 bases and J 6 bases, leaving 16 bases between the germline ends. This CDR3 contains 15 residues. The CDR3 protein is CASSLVGGAEPEQYF. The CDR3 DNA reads TGCGCCAGCAGCTTGGTGGGGGGCGCAGAACCCGAGCAGTACTTC.